The 11 T cell receptor beta chains below all came from one sample that was sequenced in a study of T-cell memory formation after mild COVID-19. TCRdb ran MiXCR on the 5' RACE reads and lists one entry per CDR3 protein. In the table there are a few hundred thousand distinct CDR3 sequences, approximately 10% of which are singletons. Sequencing was done on a sample of PBMCs or a T cell subset sorted from them (not recorded which). Source of these receptors: a man aged 18 to 35 who had mild COVID-19 (a few samples of this study predate the infection). Cell type and time point are not known.

This clonotype occurred a few times. This CDR3 reads CASSLNPIGGTEAFF. CDR3 bases: TGTGCCAGCAGCTTGAACCCCATTGGGGGCACTGAAGCTTTCTTT. This sequence joins TRBV5-5 and TRBJ1-1; tentative D call: TRBD1 (5 bases). Deletions cut 1 base from V and 4 bases from J, with 14 bases between. Germline V gives CDR1 SGHKS, CDR2 YYEKEE (reference sequence). The CDR3 totals 15 residues.

This sequence joins TRBV11-2 and TRBJ1-2; 7 bases map to TRBD1. Trimming took 6 bases from V and 7 from J; bases not matched to a gene: 8. The germline V gene encodes CDR1 SGHAT and CDR2 FQNNGV. The CDR3 sequence is 13 residues long. The CDR3 DNA is TGTGCCAGCAGGTTTACAGGGGCGACTGGCTACACCTTC. The encoded protein is CASRFTGATGYTF. Together with reference TRBV11-2 and TRBJ1-2, the CDR3 gives the full variable domain: EAGVAQSPRYKIIEKRQSVAFWCNPISGHATLYWYQQILGQGPKLLIQFQNNGVVDDSQLPKDRFSAERLKGVDSTLKIQPAKLEDSAVYLCASRFTGATGYTFGSGTRLTVV.

This clonotype was counted between two and nine times. This chain links TRBV10-3 with TRBJ1-6; D is perhaps TRBD1 (5 bases). The CDR3 loop spans 16 amino acids. V was trimmed by 6 bases and J by 4 bases, leaving 16 bases between them. Germline assignment: CDR1 ENHRY and CDR2 SYGVKD. The DNA of the CDR3 is TGTGCCATCAGGGACCCAAGACAGACTTATAATTCACCCCTCCACTTT. As protein: CAIRDPRQTYNSPLHF.

CDR3 in amino acids: CASLKKAGSSPEANVLTF. CDR3 sequence (DNA): TGTGCCAGTCTTAAAAAGGCGGGGTCCTCTCCTGAGGCCAACGTCCTGACTTTC. The genes are TRBV21-1 and TRBJ2-6; the table names TRBD2, a call not compared with the DNA. TRBV21-1 is deemed a pseudogene. The CDR3 length is 18 residues.

This clonotype was recorded many times. This chain joins TRBV7-3 and TRBJ2-2; tentative D call: TRBD1 (5 bases). The germline gives CDR1 SGHTA, CDR2 FQGTGA. Between the trimmed V and J ends, which lost 5 bases and 4 bases, there was a span of 23 bases. The length of the CDR3 is 18 residues. The CDR3 protein is CASSPRIFGQGGTGELFF. The CDR3, as DNA: TGTGCCAGCAGCCCCCGTATTTTTGGGCAGGGCGGCACCGGGGAGCTGTTTTTT.

The chain's CDR3 is CSARGSGGSYEQYV. In nucleotides, the CDR3 is TGCAGTGCTAGAGGGAGCGGGGGCTCCTACGAGCAGTACGTC. The rearrangement links TRBV20-1 to TRBJ2-7; 8 bases are a match to TRBD2. V gave up 1 base and J gave up 0 bases; unmatched junction bases: 2. CDR3 length: 14 residues. Germline CDR1 and CDR2: DFQATT and SNEGSKA (reference sequence).

A few counts support this clonotype. This CDR3 is CASSYDWNSPLHF. The CDR3 DNA reads as TGTGCCAGCAGTTATGACTGGAATTCACCCCTCCACTTT. The chain links TRBV6-2 or TRBV6-3 to TRBJ1-6, with D unclear. The germline V and J ends were trimmed by 3 bases and 7 bases, with 7 bases remaining between them. Germline V gene data show CDR1 as MNHEY and CDR2 as SVGEGT. This CDR3 is built from 13 residues.

This clonotype was detected only a few times. The chain recombines TRBV12-3 or TRBV12-4 with TRBJ1-2; no clear D gene. CDR3 size: 15 residues. V lost 3 bases to trimming and J lost 5 bases, with 16 bases between them. The CDR3 DNA sequence: TGTGCCAGCAGTTTCGGGAAGGACTCCCTATATGGCTACACCTTC. Amino acids: CASSFGKDSLYGYTF.

The chain employs TRBV6-6 and TRBJ2-1; D is perhaps TRBD1 (6 bases). Germline CDR1 is MNHNY and CDR2 is SVGAGI (reference sequence). The CDR3 is 14 amino acids. Trimming removed 6 bases at V and 6 bases at J, with 15 bases between. In DNA, the CDR3 is TGTGCCAGCAGGGCTAGCAGGGGTCGCAATGAGCAGTTCTTC. Its protein is CASRASRGRNEQFF.

This clonotype was seen a few times. The chain has TRBV20-1 and TRBJ2-5, with TRBD2 matching 9 bases. The CDR3 consists of 13 residues. Germline assignment: CDR1 DFQATT and CDR2 SNEGSKA (reference sequence). V gave up 5 bases and J gave up 5 bases; unmatched junction bases: 6. CDR3 DNA: TGCAGTGCTCGACGACTAGCGGTTGAGACCCAGTACTTC. As protein: CSARRLAVETQYF.

The chain links TRBV5-1 to TRBJ2-3; TRBD2 matches 8 bases. Germline loops: CDR1 SGHRS, CDR2 YFSETQ. CDR3 size: 15 residues. Unmatched junction bases numbered 7, after V lost 5 bases and J lost 2 bases. As DNA, the CDR3 is TGCGCCAGCAGAGGGGCGCGGGGGGCCACAGATACGCAGTATTTT. Its translation: CASRGARGATDTQYF.